The rows below give T cell receptor beta chains drawn from one sample of a study of vaccination and CD4 T cells after COVID-19. TCRdb used MiXCR to reprocess the PCR reads, holding one entry per CDR3 protein. The sample consists of 2,500 to 3,000 distinct CDR3 sequences, 27% of them appearing once. These TCRs are of unknown antigen specificity. Sequencing was performed on CD4+ T cells from blood, cultured in vitro. Source of these receptors: a human donor in good health. CDR3s include the opening cysteine and the closing phenylalanine or tryptophan. Fields, in order: clone size, J gene, V gene, CDR3 length, D gene, CDR3 protein, CDR3 DNA. The D gene is left open where the match is weak. Clone size is given for some rows only: seen once, a few or many times, or a class if the clone is expanded.

few	TRBJ2-4	TRBV6-1	17	TRBD1	CASSSRLRQGSGGIQYF	TGTGCCAGCAGCTCCCGGCTAAGACAGGGGAGTGGTGGCATTCAGTACTTC
NA	TRBJ2-3	TRBV20-1	14	NA	CSASLQDNTDTQYF	TGCAGTGCTAGTTTACAGGACAACACAGATACGCAGTATTTT
NA	TRBJ2-3	TRBV5-1	14	NA	CASSLGASTHTQYF	TGCGCCAGCAGCTTGGGGGCTAGTACACATACGCAGTATTTT
NA	TRBJ1-1	TRBV9	13	NA	CASSGLGDTEAFF	TGTGCCAGCAGCGGCCTCGGGGACACTGAAGCTTTCTTT
NA	TRBJ2-7	TRBV7-2	14	NA	CASSLADLGTEQYF	TGTGCCAGCAGCTTAGCCGATCTAGGAACCGAGCAGTACTTC
NA	TRBJ1-3	TRBV28	14	NA	CASSLDGVGNTIYF	TGTGCCAGCAGTCTCGACGGGGTTGGAAACACCATATATTTT
once	TRBJ2-3	TRBV5-1	17	TRBD1	CASSPGTTGGSTDTQYF	TGCGCCAGCAGCCCCGGTACAACAGGGGGGAGCACAGATACGCAGTATTTT
medium-sized	TRBJ1-6	TRBV15	15	TRBD1	CATSREGQGVSPLHF	TGTGCCACCAGCAGGGAAGGACAGGGGGTCTCACCCCTCCACTTT
NA	TRBJ1-5	TRBV6-2/TRBV6-3	16	NA	CASSTRWSGSNQPQHF	TGTGCCAGCAGTACCCGGTGGTCCGGAAGCAATCAGCCCCAGCATTTT
NA	TRBJ2-1	TRBV28	15	NA	CASSFGGETYNEQFF	TGTGCCAGCAGTTTCGGCGGCGAGACCTACAATGAGCAGTTCTTC
NA	TRBJ2-7	TRBV30	11	NA	CAFAGSAEQYF	TGTGCCTTCGCAGGGAGCGCCGAGCAGTACTTC
NA	TRBJ2-3	TRBV24-1	17	TRBD2	CAFRGVAGGSPTDTQYF	TGTGCCTTCCGCGGGGTAGCGGGGGGATCACCGACAGATACGCAGTATTTT
NA	TRBJ2-7	TRBV7-2	13	NA	CASSLTFGHGRYF	TGTGCCAGCAGCTTAACATTTGGCCACGGGCGGTACTTC
NA	TRBJ1-4	TRBV7-9	17	TRBD1	CASSSSGTGGYGEKLFF	TGTGCCAGCAGCTCCTCCGGGACAGGGGGCTACGGTGAAAAACTGTTTTTT
few	TRBJ2-3	TRBV18	13	NA	CASSPDGTDTQYF	TGTGCCAGCTCACCGGACGGCACAGATACGCAGTATTTT
few	TRBJ2-5	TRBV6-1	15	TRBD2	CASSASGGPGETQYF	TGTGCCAGCAGTGCCTCGGGAGGGCCGGGAGAGACCCAGTACTTC
NA	TRBJ1-1	TRBV19	15	NA	CASSMSQAGNTEAFF	TGTGCCAGTAGTATGTCTCAGGCAGGGAACACTGAAGCTTTCTTT
few	TRBJ1-2	TRBV4-1	18	TRBD1	CASSQDSSGTGPVLGYTF	TGCGCCAGCAGCCAAGATTCCAGCGGGACAGGGCCAGTACTGGGGTACACCTTC
few	TRBJ2-3	TRBV15	16	NA	CATSRDPDKVSHTQYF	TGTGCCACCAGCAGAGACCCGGACAAAGTCTCTCATACGCAGTATTTT
NA	TRBJ2-3	TRBV7-6	14	NA	CASSLQVATDTQYF	TGTGCCAGCAGCTTACAGGTGGCAACAGATACGCAGTATTTT